The rows below give T cell receptor beta chains drawn from one sample of a study of blood T cells in healthy people across ages. TCRdb analysed the 5' RACE reads with MiXCR anew, one entry per CDR3 protein. The sample records 780,000 or so distinct CDR3 sequences, 56% being singletons. The specimen sequenced was blood. These receptors all come from a man in his forties in good health. Each CDR3 is given with its conserved first and last residue. The D gene is left open where the match is weak. The size entry is marked missing in some rows and otherwise reads once, few, many or a size class.

clone size: NA; V gene: TRBV7-2; J gene: TRBJ2-2; D gene: NA; CDR3 protein: CASSLFTTNTGELFF; CDR3 DNA: TGTGCCAGCAGCTTATTTACAACGAACACCGGGGAGCTGTTTTTT
clone size: NA; V gene: TRBV28; J gene: TRBJ2-5; D gene: TRBD1; CDR3 protein: CASSLGSGTEAGETQYF; CDR3 DNA: TGTGCCAGCAGTTTAGGGTCCGGGACAGAGGCGGGAGAGACCCAGTACTTC
clone size: few; V gene: TRBV20-1; J gene: TRBJ1-2; D gene: TRBD1; CDR3 protein: CSAEGRGPGGYTF; CDR3 DNA: TGCAGTGCTGAGGGCAGGGGGCCCGGTGGCTACACCTTC
clone size: NA; V gene: TRBV18; J gene: TRBJ2-5; D gene: TRBD2; CDR3 protein: CASSPFGLGGQETQYF; CDR3 DNA: TGTGCCAGCTCACCTTTCGGACTGGGGGGGCAAGAGACCCAGTACTTC
clone size: once; V gene: TRBV7-2; J gene: TRBJ2-3; D gene: TRBD2; CDR3 protein: CASSLRLAGPSTDTQYF; CDR3 DNA: TGTGCCAGCAGCTTACGGCTAGCGGGGCCTAGCACAGATACGCAGTATTTT
clone size: NA; V gene: TRBV2; J gene: TRBJ2-5; D gene: TRBD1; CDR3 protein: CASSYEQGLVDHETQYF; CDR3 DNA: TGTGCCAGCAGCTATGAACAGGGGCTGGTCGACCACGAGACCCAGTACTTC
clone size: NA; V gene: TRBV5-1; J gene: TRBJ2-7; D gene: TRBD2; CDR3 protein: CASGSRFAGESGRYEQYF; CDR3 DNA: TGCGCCAGCGGTTCCCGTTTCGCGGGAGAGAGCGGGCGCTACGAGCAGTACTTC
clone size: NA; V gene: TRBV6-5; J gene: TRBJ2-5; D gene: NA; CDR3 protein: CASRRGFLQETQYF; CDR3 DNA: TGTGCCAGCAGAAGGGGGTTCCTCCAAGAGACCCAGTACTTC
clone size: NA; V gene: TRBV7-9; J gene: TRBJ2-7; D gene: TRBD1; CDR3 protein: CASRAGTAMREQYF; CDR3 DNA: TGTGCCAGCAGGGCCGGGACAGCAATGCGCGAGCAGTACTTC
clone size: once; V gene: TRBV7-9; J gene: TRBJ2-5; D gene: NA; CDR3 protein: CASSLFPGRQETQYF; CDR3 DNA: TGTGCCAGCAGCTTATTCCCGGGCAGACAAGAGACCCAGTACTTC
clone size: NA; V gene: TRBV7-3; J gene: TRBJ2-7; D gene: NA; CDR3 protein: CASRPDRDRIRGQYF; CDR3 DNA: TGTGCCAGCAGACCGGACAGAGACAGAATTCGTGGGCAGTACTTC
clone size: NA; V gene: TRBV6-6; J gene: TRBJ1-2; D gene: TRBD1; CDR3 protein: CASGQGIGGYTF; CDR3 DNA: TGTGCCAGCGGACAGGGTATAGGTGGCTACACCTTC
clone size: NA; V gene: TRBV4-2; J gene: TRBJ1-2; D gene: TRBD1; CDR3 protein: CASGPANRGHGYTF; CDR3 DNA: TGTGCCAGCGGACCGGCGAACAGGGGGCACGGCTACACCTTC
clone size: once; V gene: TRBV10-2; J gene: TRBJ2-4; D gene: TRBD1; CDR3 protein: CASSISQGAGDLAKNIQYF; CDR3 DNA: TGCGCCAGCAGTATAAGTCAGGGGGCTGGAGATTTAGCCAAAAACATTCAGTACTTC
clone size: NA; V gene: TRBV7-2; J gene: TRBJ2-1; D gene: TRBD2; CDR3 protein: CASSLAGGKSSYNEQFF; CDR3 DNA: TGTGCCAGCAGCCTAGCGGGGGGCAAGAGCTCCTACAATGAGCAGTTCTTC
clone size: NA; V gene: TRBV7-8; J gene: TRBJ2-3; D gene: TRBD1; CDR3 protein: CASSDRQGGRRGTDTQYF; CDR3 DNA: TGTGCCAGCAGCGACCGACAGGGCGGAAGAAGAGGGACAGATACGCAGTATTTT
clone size: NA; V gene: TRBV9; J gene: TRBJ2-5; D gene: TRBD2; CDR3 protein: CASSVGLAGSVETQYF; CDR3 DNA: TGTGCCAGCAGCGTGGGGCTAGCGGGATCTGTGGAGACCCAGTACTTC
clone size: few; V gene: TRBV29-1; J gene: TRBJ2-1; D gene: TRBD2; CDR3 protein: CSVDMAGVSSYNEQFF; CDR3 DNA: TGCAGCGTTGATATGGCGGGAGTGAGTTCCTACAATGAGCAGTTCTTC
clone size: NA; V gene: TRBV29-1; J gene: TRBJ2-1; D gene: NA; CDR3 protein: CSVGGPGDKSSYNEQFF; CDR3 DNA: TGCAGCGTTGGGGGACCTGGGGACAAAAGCTCCTACAATGAGCAGTTCTTC
clone size: NA; V gene: TRBV4-2; J gene: TRBJ2-3; D gene: NA; CDR3 protein: CASSGRASSDTQYF; CDR3 DNA: TGTGCCAGCAGCGGACGAGCCAGTTCAGATACGCAGTATTTT
clone size: NA; V gene: TRBV4-3; J gene: TRBJ2-1; D gene: NA; CDR3 protein: CASSQDLGTGSYNEQFF; CDR3 DNA: TGCGCCAGCAGCCAAGATTTGGGGACGGGTTCCTACAATGAGCAGTTCTTC
clone size: NA; V gene: TRBV18; J gene: TRBJ2-6; D gene: NA; CDR3 protein: CASSPRQTQGSGANVLTF; CDR3 DNA: TGTGCCAGCTCACCCCGACAGACGCAAGGCTCTGGGGCCAACGTCCTGACTTTC
clone size: few; V gene: TRBV13; J gene: TRBJ1-2; D gene: NA; CDR3 protein: CASSLFGKEVYGYTF; CDR3 DNA: TGTGCCAGCAGCCTATTTGGCAAGGAGGTCTATGGCTACACCTTC
clone size: many; V gene: TRBV20-1; J gene: TRBJ2-7; D gene: TRBD1; CDR3 protein: CSARDMTGQGITEQYF; CDR3 DNA: TGCAGTGCTAGAGATATGACTGGACAGGGCATAACCGAGCAGTACTTC
clone size: few; V gene: TRBV21-1; J gene: TRBJ2-7; D gene: NA; CDR3 protein: CASSKPRGQLYEQYF; CDR3 DNA: TGTGCCAGCAGCAAACCCCGGGGACAGTTATACGAGCAGTACTTC
clone size: NA; V gene: TRBV4-3; J gene: TRBJ2-7; D gene: NA; CDR3 protein: CASSQDGETGEQYF; CDR3 DNA: TGCGCCAGCAGCCAAGACGGAGAGACTGGGGAGCAGTACTTC
clone size: NA; V gene: TRBV9; J gene: TRBJ1-1; D gene: TRBD1; CDR3 protein: CASSVPTGVNTEAFF; CDR3 DNA: TGTGCCAGCAGCGTACCGACAGGGGTGAACACTGAAGCTTTCTTT
clone size: few; V gene: TRBV7-9; J gene: TRBJ2-4; D gene: NA; CDR3 protein: CASRGVPPKNIQYF; CDR3 DNA: TGTGCCAGCAGGGGGGTACCGCCCAAAAACATTCAGTACTTC
clone size: NA; V gene: TRBV2; J gene: TRBJ2-3; D gene: NA; CDR3 protein: CASSRNIRVASSTDTQYF; CDR3 DNA: TGTGCCAGCAGTCGAAACATCCGGGTAGCGTCATCCACAGATACGCAGTATTTT
clone size: many; V gene: TRBV5-1; J gene: TRBJ2-7; D gene: TRBD1; CDR3 protein: CASSLATGGGLSYEQYF; CDR3 DNA: TGCGCCAGCAGCTTGGCCACAGGGGGCGGCTTGTCCTACGAGCAGTACTTC
clone size: NA; V gene: TRBV7-8; J gene: TRBJ1-6; D gene: NA; CDR3 protein: CASNPLVGGTNNSPLHF; CDR3 DNA: TGTGCCAGCAACCCCCTCGTGGGGGGGACAAATAATTCACCCCTCCACTTT
clone size: few; V gene: TRBV29-1; J gene: TRBJ2-5; D gene: TRBD1; CDR3 protein: CSARDSGFETQYF; CDR3 DNA: TGCAGCGCCCGGGACAGTGGATTTGAGACCCAGTACTTC
clone size: NA; V gene: TRBV28; J gene: TRBJ2-7; D gene: TRBD1; CDR3 protein: CASSHRTGPYEQYF; CDR3 DNA: TGTGCCAGCAGCCACCGGACAGGGCCCTACGAGCAGTACTTC
clone size: NA; V gene: TRBV29-1; J gene: TRBJ1-2; D gene: NA; CDR3 protein: CSGGGGTSEVIYGYTF; CDR3 DNA: TGCAGCGGTGGAGGGGGGACCTCGGAGGTTATTTATGGCTACACCTTC
clone size: NA; V gene: TRBV7-3; J gene: TRBJ2-7; D gene: NA; CDR3 protein: CASSSVQGRGNEQYF; CDR3 DNA: TGTGCCAGCAGCTCGGTACAGGGCCGCGGGAATGAGCAGTACTTC
clone size: few; V gene: TRBV10-3; J gene: TRBJ2-6; D gene: TRBD2; CDR3 protein: CAISGGGSTKSGANVLTF; CDR3 DNA: TGTGCCATCAGTGGAGGCGGGAGTACCAAGTCTGGGGCCAACGTCCTGACTTTC
clone size: many; V gene: TRBV24-1; J gene: TRBJ2-5; D gene: NA; CDR3 protein: CATSSRVVETQYF; CDR3 DNA: TGTGCCACCAGCAGTCGGGTGGTGGAGACCCAGTACTTC
clone size: few; V gene: TRBV6-1; J gene: TRBJ1-1; D gene: NA; CDR3 protein: CASSVGQVAFF; CDR3 DNA: TGTGCCAGCAGTGTCGGGCAGGTAGCTTTCTTT
clone size: NA; V gene: TRBV20-1; J gene: TRBJ2-3; D gene: TRBD2; CDR3 protein: CSAKSGGGTDTQYF; CDR3 DNA: TGCAGTGCCAAAAGCGGGGGAGGAACAGATACGCAGTATTTT
clone size: NA; V gene: TRBV12-3/TRBV12-4; J gene: TRBJ2-2; D gene: TRBD2; CDR3 protein: CASSFSGSTGELFF; CDR3 DNA: TGTGCCAGCAGTTTTAGCGGGAGCACCGGGGAGCTGTTTTTT
clone size: NA; V gene: TRBV7-2; J gene: TRBJ1-2; D gene: TRBD1; CDR3 protein: CASRMGQGAYGYTF; CDR3 DNA: TGTGCCAGCAGGATGGGACAGGGGGCTTATGGCTACACCTTC
clone size: once; V gene: TRBV18; J gene: TRBJ2-4; D gene: NA; CDR3 protein: CASSPLPGSYNEQYF; CDR3 DNA: TGTGCCAGCTCACCACTTCCAGGGTCCTACAATGAGCAGTACTTC
clone size: NA; V gene: TRBV29-1; J gene: TRBJ2-3; D gene: NA; CDR3 protein: CSVPPFGGLLDTQYF; CDR3 DNA: TGCAGCGTTCCCCCCTTCGGGGGCCTTTTAGATACGCAGTATTTT
clone size: once; V gene: TRBV10-3; J gene: TRBJ2-3; D gene: NA; CDR3 protein: CAISESSLVRDTQYF; CDR3 DNA: TGTGCCATCAGTGAGTCTAGCCTCGTTCGCGATACGCAGTATTTT
clone size: few; V gene: TRBV9; J gene: TRBJ2-7; D gene: TRBD1; CDR3 protein: CASSGGGQGKYEQYF; CDR3 DNA: TGTGCCAGCAGCGGTGGGGGACAGGGAAAGTACGAGCAGTACTTC
clone size: NA; V gene: TRBV7-9; J gene: TRBJ2-3; D gene: TRBD2; CDR3 protein: CASSLGTSGDDTQYF; CDR3 DNA: TGTGCCAGCAGCTTAGGGACTAGCGGGGACGATACGCAGTATTTT
clone size: few; V gene: TRBV4-2; J gene: TRBJ2-5; D gene: NA; CDR3 protein: CASSRGVTETQYF; CDR3 DNA: TGTGCCAGCAGCCGGGGGGTCACAGAGACCCAGTACTTC
clone size: NA; V gene: TRBV6-1; J gene: TRBJ2-5; D gene: TRBD1; CDR3 protein: CASSLDRGFAFKQETQYF; CDR3 DNA: TGTGCCAGCAGCCTTGACAGGGGATTCGCCTTTAAACAAGAGACCCAGTACTTC
clone size: NA; V gene: TRBV7-2; J gene: TRBJ2-7; D gene: TRBD2; CDR3 protein: CASSLAGTSQAYEQYF; CDR3 DNA: TGTGCCAGCAGCTTAGCAGGGACTAGCCAGGCCTACGAGCAGTACTTC
clone size: NA; V gene: TRBV3-1; J gene: TRBJ2-7; D gene: NA; CDR3 protein: CASSQDTNSYEQYF; CDR3 DNA: TGTGCCAGCAGCCAAGATACAAACTCCTACGAGCAGTACTTC
clone size: NA; V gene: TRBV9; J gene: TRBJ2-5; D gene: NA; CDR3 protein: CASSEQSGTWGETQYF; CDR3 DNA: TGTGCCAGCAGCGAACAATCCGGGACGTGGGGAGAGACCCAGTACTTC
clone size: NA; V gene: TRBV27; J gene: TRBJ1-6; D gene: NA; CDR3 protein: CASSFGGSSSPLHF; CDR3 DNA: TGTGCCAGCAGTTTTGGAGGGAGCAGCTCACCCCTCCACTTT
clone size: NA; V gene: TRBV30; J gene: TRBJ1-2; D gene: NA; CDR3 protein: CAWSPRGMIYGYTF; CDR3 DNA: TGTGCCTGGAGTCCCCGGGGGATGATCTATGGCTACACCTTC
clone size: NA; V gene: TRBV20-1; J gene: TRBJ1-6; D gene: TRBD1; CDR3 protein: CSAREGGVSYNSPLHF; CDR3 DNA: TGCAGTGCTAGAGAAGGGGGCGTATCCTATAATTCACCCCTCCACTTT
clone size: NA; V gene: TRBV2; J gene: TRBJ1-1; D gene: NA; CDR3 protein: CASTGLPEAFF; CDR3 DNA: TGTGCCAGCACAGGACTTCCTGAAGCTTTCTTT
clone size: many; V gene: TRBV10-3; J gene: TRBJ2-5; D gene: TRBD1; CDR3 protein: CAISQGGAEETQYF; CDR3 DNA: TGTGCCATCAGCCAAGGGGGCGCTGAAGAGACCCAGTACTTC
clone size: NA; V gene: TRBV12-3/TRBV12-4; J gene: TRBJ1-5; D gene: NA; CDR3 protein: CASSAKSDRPQHF; CDR3 DNA: TGTGCCAGCAGTGCAAAATCTGACCGGCCCCAGCATTTT